Presented here are 23 T cell receptor beta chains from one specimen sequenced in a study of cytomegalovirus exposure and HLA in healthy donors. PCR employed 60 Vbeta and 13 Jbeta primers. Some clones are missing from TCRdb's copy, which holds only in-frame ones; the method was immunoSEQ multiplex PCR. The table has 190,000 or so clones, 75% to 85% seen once. The sample comprised PBMCs. The receptors come from a boy between 10 and 17 years old in good health and CMV-seronegative.

V gene TRBV9 combines with J gene TRBJ2-7; 8 positions agree with TRBD2. Looked up from germline, CDR1 is SGDLS and CDR2 is YYNGEE. CDR3 length: 15 residues. Trimming cost V 4 bases and J 5 bases; bases outside gene matches: 11. The CDR3 coding sequence is TGTGCCAGCAGCTTAAGCGGGGGTACGATCGACGAGCAGTACTTC. This translates into CASSLSGGTIDEQYF. The full variable domain, rest sourced from reference TRBV9 and TRBJ2-7, is DSGVTQTPKHLITATGQRVTLRCSPRSGDLSVYWYQQSLDQGLQFLIQYYNGEERAKGNILERFSAQQFPDLHSELNLSSLELGDSALYFCASSLSGGTIDEQYFGPGTRLTVT.

The gene calls are TRBV29-1 and TRBJ2-4; D is possibly TRBD2 (7 bases). The ends were cut back, 7 bases at V and 1 base at J, with 17 bases in the middle. The CDR3 is 15 residues long. CDR1 is SQVTM, CDR2 ANQGSEA, per germline. CDR3: CSARGGGGAKNIQYF. The CDR3 region has the DNA TGCAGCGCCCGTGGAGGGGGGGGCGCCAAAAACATTCAGTACTTC.

V gene TRBV27 combines with J gene TRBJ2-5, with 15 bases fitting TRBD2. The CDR3 totals 19 residues. V lost 5 bases, J lost 4 bases, and 14 bases stayed unmatched. Germline values: CDR1 MNHEY, CDR2 SMNVEV (reference sequence). CDR3 coding DNA: TGTGCCAGCAGTACAAGGACAGGGGGACTAGCGGGAGGTTTAGAGACCCAGTACTTC. This sequence encodes CASSTRTGGLAGGLETQYF.

In its sample, this clone was seen a few times. This chain connects TRBV7-2 to TRBJ2-2, with D possibly being TRBD2 (5 bases). The CDR3 length is 11 residues. Germline V gene sequence: CDR1 SGHTA, CDR2 FQGNSA. Between the trimmed V and J ends, which lost 5 bases and 8 bases, there was a span of 6 bases. CDR3 amino acids: CASSRLGELFF. In DNA form, the CDR3 reads TGTGCCAGCAGCCGACTAGGGGAGCTGTTTTTT. Full variable domain (rest looked up from reference TRBV7-2 and TRBJ2-2): GAGVSQSPSNKVTEKGKDVELRCDPISGHTALYWYRQSLGQGLEFLIYFQGNSAPDKSGLPSDRFSAERTGGSVSTLTIQRTQQEDSAVYLCASSRLGELFFGEGSRLTVL.

The V call is TRBV7-2, the J call TRBJ1-2; 8 positions agree with TRBD1. CDR3 size: 16 residues. The germline V gene has CDR1 SGHTA and CDR2 FQGNSA. With 5 bases clipped from V and 2 bases from J, the junction kept 10 bases outside the gene matches. The CDR3 sequence is CASSLGTGARNYGYTF. The CDR3 DNA sequence: TGTGCCAGCAGCCTGGGGACAGGAGCTCGAAACTATGGCTACACCTTC. The full variable domain, its missing parts supplied by reference TRBV7-2 and TRBJ1-2, is GAGVSQSPSNKVTEKGKDVELRCDPISGHTALYWYRQSLGQGLEFLIYFQGNSAPDKSGLPSDRFSAERTGGSVSTLTIQRTQQEDSAVYLCASSLGTGARNYGYTFGSGTRLTVV.

The V and J genes are TRBV6-5 and TRBJ2-3, with unresolved D. The CDR3 extends over 12 amino acids. Germline values: CDR1 MNHEY, CDR2 SVGAGI. V shed 8 bases and J shed 1 base, with 7 bases lying between them. CDR3 in amino acids: CASGRGTDTQYF. The CDR3 DNA sequence: TGTGCCAGCGGTCGGGGCACAGATACGCAGTATTTT.

This chain links TRBV29-1 with TRBJ2-5, with 8 bases identical to TRBD2. Trimming cost V 7 bases and J 3 bases; bases outside gene matches: 4. This CDR3 comprises 12 residues. CDR1 is SQVTM and CDR2 is ANQGSEA in the germline V gene. The CDR3 bases are TGCAGCGCGGGGGGGCCGAAAGAGACCCAGTACTTC. Encoded protein: CSAGGPKETQYF. Complete variable domain (other parts from reference TRBV29-1 and TRBJ2-5): SAVISQKPSRDICQRGTSLTIQCQVDSQVTMMFWYRQQPGQSLTLIATANQGSEATYESGFVIDKFPISRPNLTFSTLTVSNMSPEDSSIYLCSAGGPKETQYFGPGTRLLVL.

The chain joins TRBV18 to TRBJ2-3; 9 positions agree with TRBD2. There are 16 residues in the CDR3. J was trimmed by 2 bases and V by 3 bases; bases with no gene match: 6. The germline V gene has CDR1 KGHSH and CDR2 LQKENI. CDR3 sequence reads: CASSPPLAGDTDTQYF. The DNA of the CDR3 is TGTGCCAGCTCACCGCCCTTAGCGGGGGACACAGATACGCAGTATTTT.

In this sample, this clone turned up once. The chain joins TRBV6-4 to TRBJ1-2; 9 bases match TRBD1. This CDR3 is 14 amino acids long. Trimming cost V 7 bases and J 2 bases; bases outside gene matches: 5. Germline V gives CDR1 MRHNA, CDR2 SNTAGT. This chain's CDR3 is CASTDRGLNYGYTF. In DNA form, the CDR3 reads TGTGCCAGCACCGACAGGGGGTTAAACTATGGCTACACCTTC.

This clone was observed once. The chain has TRBV10-3 and TRBJ2-1; TRBD2 aligns across 9 bases. Germline loops: CDR1 ENHRY, CDR2 SYGVKD. The trim removed 3 bases at V and 6 bases at J, leaving 6 bases unmatched. This CDR3 is built from 15 residues. For the CDR3, the DNA is TGTGCCATCAGTGAATCACTAGCGGGTCTCAATGAGCAGTTCTTC. This encodes CAISESLAGLNEQFF.

The V call is TRBV2, the J call TRBJ1-3; D call uncertain. In germline, CDR1 is SNHLY, CDR2 FYNNEI. The germline V and J ends were trimmed by 4 bases and 4 bases, with 11 bases remaining between them. The CDR3 has 14 residues. CDR3 loop: CASSVRVGGNTIYF. Here the CDR3 DNA reads TGTGCCAGCAGTGTACGGGTTGGAGGAAACACCATATATTTT.

CDR3 sequence reads: CASSLTAREGETQYF. The CDR3 DNA is TGCGCCAGCAGCTTGACGGCACGGGAAGGAGAGACCCAGTACTTC. This rearrangement joins TRBV5-1 to TRBJ2-5; tentative D call: TRBD2 (5 bases). The V gene lost 1 base and the J gene lost 4 bases, with 14 bases spanning the gap. This CDR3 contains 15 residues. Germline assignment: CDR1 SGHRS and CDR2 YFSETQ.

V is TRBV7-8 and J is TRBJ2-7; D is possibly TRBD1 (5 bases). Per the germline V gene, CDR1 is SGHVS and CDR2 is FQNEAQ. V lost 3 bases, J lost 0 bases, and 9 bases lay in between. The CDR3 loop spans 14 amino acids. DNA for the CDR3: TGTGCCAGCAGCTTGGGCAGGGACTCCTACGAGCAGTACTTC. Its translation: CASSLGRDSYEQYF.

The chain carries TRBV5-5 and TRBJ2-5, with D maybe TRBD2 (6 bases). Germline V gene data show CDR1 as SGHKS and CDR2 as YYEKEE (reference sequence). V gave up 0 bases and J gave up 4 bases, with 13 bases separating them. The CDR3 loop spans 15 amino acids. The CDR3 protein is CASSLGLGGGETQYF. As DNA, the CDR3 is TGTGCCAGCAGCTTGGGCCTGGGGGGAGGAGAGACCCAGTACTTC.

This clone showed up just a few times. J is TRBJ1-2 and V is TRBV13; 7 nucleotides agree with TRBD1. The V segment lost 0 bases and the J segment 8 bases; nucleotides outside the gene matches: 12. Germline V gene sequence: CDR1 PRHDT, CDR2 FYEKMQ (reference sequence). This CDR3 is 16 amino acids long. The CDR3 region has the DNA TGTGCCAGCAGCTTAGGTGACAGGGATCCCTATCACGGCTACACCTTC. It specifies CASSLGDRDPYHGYTF.

The chain employs TRBV4-1 and TRBJ2-2, with D possibly matching TRBD2 (5 bases). CDR1 is MGHRA and CDR2 is YSYEKL in the germline V gene. This CDR3 has 14 residues. Trimming cost V 6 bases and J 4 bases, with 12 bases left between them. CDR3 DNA: TGCGCCAGCAGAAAAATCGGGATCACCGGGGAGCTGTTTTTT. Translated, it gives CASRKIGITGELFF.

This clone has more than one count but fewer than ten. The chain joins TRBV6-1 to TRBJ2-1; D perhaps matches TRBD1 (6 bases). The CDR3 length is 15 residues. The germline CDR1 and CDR2 sequences are MNHNS and SASEGT. V shed 6 bases and J shed 2 bases, with 14 bases lying between them. In DNA form, the CDR3 reads TGTGCCAGCAGGGCCGGGGCAGGGGCCTACAATGAGCAGTTCTTC. Its protein product is CASRAGAGAYNEQFF.

This chain links TRBV6-5 with TRBJ2-3, with 11 bases matching TRBD2. Germline CDR1 is MNHEY and CDR2 is SVGAGI. Unmatched junction bases numbered 4, after V lost 4 bases and J lost 1 base. The CDR3 is made up of 16 amino acids. CDR3 residues: CASSSPTSGGTDTQYF. The CDR3 DNA reads TGTGCCAGCAGTTCCCCGACTAGCGGGGGCACAGATACGCAGTATTTT.

This clone was seen a handful of times. At one boundary the junction diverges from the germline segment, which might be a read error. V gene TRBV7-7 combines with J gene TRBJ2-7; D perhaps matches TRBD2 (6 bases). This CDR3 is built from 13 residues. The germline V gene has CDR1 SSHAT and CDR2 FNYEAQ (reference sequence). In DNA, the CDR3 is TGTGCTAGCAGCTTAGCGCGGGGTAACGAGCAGTACTTC. This translates into CASSLARGNEQYF.

This clone was found a few times. The chain couples TRBV5-6 to TRBJ1-4, with no clear D. The CDR3 has 14 residues. CDR1 is SGHDT, CDR2 YYEEEE, per germline. V was shortened by 4 bases and J by 3 bases, with 10 bases between the two germline ends. CDR3 loop: CASSLRGANEKLFF. CDR3 sequence (DNA): TGTGCCAGCAGCCTCAGAGGAGCTAATGAAAAACTGTTTTTT. Full variable domain (rest looked up from reference TRBV5-6 and TRBJ1-4): DAGVTQSPTHLIKTRGQQVTLRCSPKSGHDTVSWYQQALGQGPQFIFQYYEEEERQRGNFPDRFSGHQFPNYSSELNVNALLLGDSALYLCASSLRGANEKLFFGSGTQLSVL.

Points on this clone: One end of the junction varies from germline; a read error may be responsible. V usage is TRBV7-7 and J usage is TRBJ2-3, with 13 bases that match TRBD2. CDR3 length: 16 amino acids. Germline assignment: CDR1 SSHAT and CDR2 FNYEAQ (reference sequence). Here the CDR3 DNA reads TGTGCTAGCAGCCCAGGACTAGCGGGGGCTTGGGATACGCAGTATTTT. Protein sequence: CASSPGLAGAWDTQYF.

In the case of this clone: At one end the junction does not follow the germline gene, possibly because of a read error. The chain is built from TRBV7-4 and TRBJ2-1, with no clear D. The CDR3 spans 13 residues. Germline V CDR1 and CDR2: SGHVT, SQSDAQ. The CDR3 region is CASSCELHNEQFF. The CDR3 DNA sequence: TGTGCCAGTAGCTGCGAGCTCCACAATGAGCAGTTCTTC.

The gene calls are TRBV6-6 and TRBJ2-7; D is perhaps TRBD1 (5 bases). There are 16 residues in the CDR3. Trimming removed 5 bases at V and 2 bases at J, with 19 bases between. Germline V gene sequence: CDR1 MNHNY, CDR2 SVGAGI (reference sequence). Written as DNA, the CDR3 is TGTGCCAGCAGTCATACCAGGGCCCCGGAAACCTACGAGCAGTACTTC. As protein: CASSHTRAPETYEQYF.